These 13 T cell receptor beta chains came from one sample sequenced in a study of T cells after yellow fever vaccination. Each CDR3 protein gets one entry after TCRdb re-called the 5' RACE reads with MiXCR. The table includes a few hundred thousand distinct CDR3 sequences, 13% detected once. The source material was CD4+ T cells sorted from PBMCs, sampled 45 days after the yellow fever booster vaccination. The receptors shown here come from a young man who received the YFV17D yellow fever vaccine.

This clonotype was recorded a few times. The chain carries TRBV18 and TRBJ2-7; 8 nucleotides match TRBD1. J gave up 6 bases and V 3 bases, and 7 bases lay outside the gene matches. Per the germline V gene, CDR1 is KGHSH and CDR2 is LQKENI. This CDR3 spans 14 amino acids. The CDR3 sequence is CASSPRDRIGEQYF. CDR3 in DNA: TGTGCCAGCTCACCTCGGGACAGGATAGGCGAGCAGTACTTC.

In its sample, this clonotype was seen a few times. The J gene is TRBJ2-5, the V gene TRBV29-1, with 8 bases fitting TRBD2. CDR3 length: 14 amino acids. CDR1 SQVTM and CDR2 ANQGSEA come from the germline V gene. DNA for the CDR3: TGCAGGCCCGGGGGGGGAGGGCCCGGAGAGACCCAGTACTTC. This sequence encodes CRPGGGGPGETQYF.

This clonotype was seen a few times. This chain uses TRBV20-1 with TRBJ2-3; the D gene is possibly TRBD2 (6 bases). The V gene lost 3 bases and the J gene lost 7 bases, with 14 bases spanning the gap. The germline gives CDR1 DFQATT, CDR2 SNEGSKA (reference sequence). CDR3 length: 13 residues. CDR3 nucleotide sequence: TGCAGTGCTAGGGAGCGGGCACGGAATACGCAGTATTTT. Its protein product is CSARERARNTQYF.

This clonotype was counted many times. This chain uses TRBV4-3 with TRBJ1-3; D unclear. CDR1 and CDR2 (germline): LGHNA, YSLEER. This CDR3 is 15 amino acids long. V lost 1 base and J 4 bases, leaving 11 bases between the germline ends. The CDR3 region is CASSQGKVAGNTIYF. The CDR3 DNA is TGCGCCAGCAGCCAAGGAAAGGTGGCGGGAAACACCATATATTTT.

This chain links TRBV7-8 with TRBJ2-2; 11 bases match TRBD2. V lost 4 bases, J lost 4 bases, and 5 bases stayed unmatched. This CDR3 is built from 16 residues. Germline V lookup: CDR1 SGHVS, CDR2 FQNEAQ. The CDR3 DNA sequence: TGTGCCAGCAGCTCGGGACTAGCGGCTTTCACCGGGGAGCTGTTTTTT. The encoded protein is CASSSGLAAFTGELFF.

The CDR3 region has the DNA TGTGCCACCAGCACGCCGGTCGCGGAGACCCAGTACTTC. It translates to CATSTPVAETQYF. V gene TRBV15 combines with J gene TRBJ2-5; D is uncertain. The germline gives CDR1 LNHNV, CDR2 YYDKDF (reference sequence). Trimming removed 4 bases from V and 5 bases from J, with 11 bases in between. The CDR3 consists of 13 residues.

Only a few counts were recorded for this clonotype. DNA for the CDR3: TGTGCCAGCAGTAGAGGGGACTTTGGAGATACGCAGTATTTT. Amino acid sequence: CASSRGDFGDTQYF. This chain uses TRBV6-1 with TRBJ2-3, with a tentative D call TRBD2 (6 bases). Germline V gene lookup returns CDR1 MNHNS and CDR2 SASEGT. The CDR3 extends over 14 amino acids. The V and J ends lost 5 bases and 5 bases respectively, with 14 bases between them.

This clonotype was recorded many times. V and J are TRBV20-1 and TRBJ2-3, with TRBD2 matching over 8 bases. The germline V gene has CDR1 DFQATT and CDR2 SNEGSKA (reference sequence). The CDR3 totals 14 residues. The V segment lost 3 bases and the J segment 2 bases; nucleotides outside the gene matches: 4. This CDR3 reads CSARVLADTDTQYF. The CDR3 DNA reads as TGCAGTGCTAGGGTACTAGCGGACACAGATACGCAGTATTTT.

The genes are TRBV20-1 and TRBJ2-5; D tentatively reads TRBD1 or TRBD2 (5 bases each). CDR1 DFQATT and CDR2 SNEGSKA come from the germline V gene (reference sequence). Trimming removed 5 bases from V and 3 bases from J, with 7 bases in between. CDR3 length: 11 amino acids. This CDR3 reads CSALGEETQYF. The CDR3 bases are TGCAGTGCTTTGGGGGAAGAGACCCAGTACTTC.

This clonotype has just a few counts. This chain uses TRBV7-2 with TRBJ2-4; TRBD2 agrees at 11 bases. Germline CDR1 SGHTA, CDR2 FQGNSA. CDR3 length equals 12 residues. V shed 6 bases and J 8 bases; nucleotides not matched to a gene: 0. CDR3 DNA: TGTGCCAGCAGGGGACTAGCGGACATTCAGTACTTC. Amino acid sequence: CASRGLADIQYF.

This clonotype was found a few times. The chain uses TRBV5-1 and TRBJ2-7; a possible D gene is TRBD1 (5 bases). Trimming stripped 3 bases from V and 4 bases from J, with 14 bases between. CDR1 and CDR2 (germline): SGHRS, YFSETQ. This CDR3 spans 14 amino acids. CDR3 in DNA: TGCGCCAGCAGCTGGGGCAAAGGGGTGTACGAGCAGTACTTC. This encodes CASSWGKGVYEQYF.

V gene TRBV11-2 combines with J gene TRBJ2-1, with TRBD2 identical over 7 bases. Germline V CDR1 and CDR2: SGHAT, FQNNGV. This CDR3 comprises 19 residues. V gave up 5 bases and J gave up 0 bases; unmatched junction bases: 16. CDR3: CASSPRGDEAWLSYNEQFF. The CDR3 DNA reads as TGTGCCAGCAGCCCACGGGGGGACGAAGCGTGGCTCTCCTACAATGAGCAGTTCTTC.

The CDR3, as DNA: TGTGCCAGCAGCTCCGATTACACCCAGTACTTC. Protein sequence: CASSSDYTQYF. V gene TRBV7-2 combines with J gene TRBJ2-5; D ambiguous. Trimming removed 4 bases at V and 8 bases at J, with 8 bases between. Germline V lookup: CDR1 SGHTA, CDR2 FQGNSA. CDR3 length equals 11 residues.